These 29 T cell receptor beta chains originate from one sample sequenced in a study of human T cells and chemical hapten exposure. Time point defined: patch test 2, 6 weeks after DPC sensitization. Described treatment: therapeutic diphenylcyclopropenone sensitization with weekly scalp DPC. TCRdb re-called the RACE reads with MiXCR, one entry per CDR3 protein. The sample has roughly 96,000 distinct CDR3 sequences, over 7.5% seen once. The source was whole blood, collected in connection with sensitization to the hapten diphenylcyclopropenone (DPC). The receptors come from a woman between 40 and 55 years old with alopecia areata. Some clones in this sample may be carry-over from other donors' samples.

This clonotype was picked up many times. The rearrangement joins TRBV10-3 to TRBJ1-1, with 11 positions matching TRBD1. The ends lost 6 bases at V and 2 bases at J; junction bases unmatched: 2. Germline values: CDR1 ENHRY, CDR2 SYGVKD. The CDR3 runs to 14 residues. The CDR3 coding sequence is TGTGCCATCAGAGGACAGGGGGCTAACACTGAAGCTTTCTTT. This translates into CAIRGQGANTEAFF.

This clonotype was observed a handful of times. Being one base from a much bigger clone, this may be a read error. The J gene is TRBJ2-4, the V gene TRBV18; 7 bases are a match to TRBD1. This CDR3 comprises 19 residues. Trimming cost V 0 bases and J 3 bases; bases outside gene matches: 14. CDR1 KGHSH and CDR2 LQKENI come from the germline V gene. CDR3 protein: CASSPPNGQALSGKNIQYF. In DNA form, the CDR3 reads TGTGCCAGCTCACCACCGAACGGACAGGCCCTAAGTGGCAAAAACATTCAGTACTTC.

The chain joins TRBV18 to TRBJ2-3; D possibly uses TRBD1 or TRBD2 (6 bases each). V was trimmed by 6 bases and J by 4 bases, leaving 17 bases between them. This CDR3 is 15 amino acids long. Germline assignment: CDR1 KGHSH and CDR2 LQKENI. Here the CDR3 reads CASSIQGGQADTQYF. CDR3 sequence (DNA): TGTGCCAGCTCCATTCAAGGGGGGCAGGCAGATACGCAGTATTTT.

This clonotype has ten or more counts. V and J are TRBV4-3 and TRBJ2-3; a weak D match, TRBD2 (5 bases). The V end was cut by 4 bases, the J end by 6 bases, with 11 bases between. The CDR3 runs 13 residues. Germline CDR1 reads LGHNA; CDR2 reads YSLEER. The CDR3 DNA reads TGCGCCAGCAGCCGGGAGCTTGCGGATACGCAGTATTTT. Encoded protein: CASSRELADTQYF.

The rearrangement uses TRBV7-2 and TRBJ1-6; D is possibly TRBD1 (6 bases). CDR3 length equals 14 residues. V lost 3 bases and J lost 7, with 10 bases in between. The germline V gene has CDR1 SGHTA and CDR2 FQGNSA. CDR3 DNA: TGTGCCAGCAGCTTTTGGGGGCAAAATTCACCCCTCCACTTT. Translation: CASSFWGQNSPLHF.

In regard to this clonotype: At one end the junction does not follow the germline gene, possibly because of a read error. The chain recombines TRBV6-7 with TRBJ2-3; tentatively, D is TRBD2 (5 bases). TRBV6-7 is identified as an open reading frame with a role that is uncertain. This CDR3 is built from 16 residues. CDR3 coding DNA: TGTGCCAGCAGTTACTCGAGTCGTGGGAGCAAAGATACGCAGTATTTT. It codes for CASSYSSRGSKDTQYF.

The V call is TRBV11-1, the J call TRBJ2-5; tentative D call: TRBD1 (6 bases). The germline gives CDR1 SGHAT, CDR2 FQDESV (reference sequence). V shed 5 bases and J shed 1 base, with 20 bases lying between them. The CDR3 loop spans 17 amino acids. CDR3 sequence (DNA): TGTGCCAGCAGCGGGGGTCTTCGTCGGACAGCCCAAGAGACCCAGTACTTC. Protein sequence: CASSGGLRRTAQETQYF. The whole variable domain, filled in from reference TRBV11-1 and TRBJ2-5, reads EAEVAQSPRYKITEKSQAVAFWCDPISGHATLYWYRQILGQGPELLVQFQDESVVDDSQLPKDRFSAERLKGVDSTLKIQPAELGDSAMYLCASSGGLRRTAQETQYFGPGTRLLVL.

This clonotype was picked up many times. V usage is TRBV12-3 or TRBV12-4 and J usage is TRBJ2-5; TRBD1 matches 7 bases. With 4 bases clipped from V and 2 bases from J, the junction kept 7 bases outside the gene matches. There are 15 residues in the CDR3. The CDR3 bases are TGTGCCAGCAGTTACTACCGACAGGGTCAAGAGACCCAGTACTTC. Protein sequence: CASSYYRQGQETQYF.

This clonotype was found a few times. The chain employs TRBV25-1 and TRBJ2-3, with D maybe TRBD2 (5 bases). The CDR3 is made up of 17 amino acids. V was trimmed by 0 bases and J by 0 bases, leaving 13 bases between them. The germline V gene has CDR1 MGHDK and CDR2 SYGVNS. DNA for the CDR3: TGTGCCAGCAGTGAATATGAGGGCAGAGCTAGCACAGATACGCAGTATTTT. Translation gives CASSEYEGRASTDTQYF.

This clonotype appeared a few times. This sequence joins TRBV11-2 and TRBJ2-7; perhaps TRBD2 as D (6 bases). The V gene lost 6 bases and the J gene lost 7 bases, with 13 bases spanning the gap. The germline gives CDR1 SGHAT, CDR2 FQNNGV. The CDR3 runs 12 residues. CDR3 sequence (DNA): TGTGCCAGCAGGTTATCTAGCGCTGAGCAGTACTTC. Amino acid sequence: CASRLSSAEQYF.

This clonotype was counted many times. J is TRBJ2-5 and V is TRBV6-2 or TRBV6-3; TRBD2 agrees at 13 bases. Germline assignment: CDR1 MNHEY and CDR2 SVGEGT. Germline trimming cut 5 bases from V and 3 bases from J; bases unmatched to any gene: 0. The CDR3 length is 14 residues. The CDR3 is CASSGLAGEETQYF. CDR3 nucleotides: TGTGCCAGCAGTGGACTAGCGGGAGAAGAGACCCAGTACTTC.

The V gene is TRBV13, the J gene TRBJ2-5, with 11 nucleotides matching TRBD2. V dropped 5 bases and J dropped 4; count of bases not matched to a gene: 15. Germline CDR1 PRHDT, CDR2 FYEKMQ (reference sequence). CDR3 length: 18 residues. CDR3 protein: CASSPPVPLAGGGETQYF. As DNA, the CDR3 is TGTGCCAGCAGCCCCCCGGTCCCATTAGCGGGAGGGGGAGAGACCCAGTACTTC.

The chain carries TRBV5-1 and TRBJ2-7, with a possible D match to TRBD2 (5 bases). The CDR3 has 15 amino acids. The germline V gene encodes CDR1 SGHRS and CDR2 YFSETQ. Trimming left V 0 bases short and J 2 bases short, with 12 bases between. Written as DNA, the CDR3 is TGCGCCAGCAGCTTGGATTCGGGGAAGCCCTACGAGCAGTACTTC. Encoded protein: CASSLDSGKPYEQYF.

The rearrangement uses TRBV4-3 and TRBJ1-5; D call uncertain. Germline loops: CDR1 LGHNA, CDR2 YSLEER. The CDR3 is made up of 15 amino acids. Deletions cut 0 bases from V and 4 bases from J, with 10 bases between. CDR3 DNA: TGCGCCAGCAGCCAAGATCGGTTTGGAAATCAGCCCCAGCATTTT. Its translation: CASSQDRFGNQPQHF.

V and J are TRBV29-1 and TRBJ2-3; D gene uncertain. CDR3 length: 11 residues. V dropped 3 bases and J dropped 3 bases, with 4 bases sitting between them. Germline V gene sequence: CDR1 SQVTM, CDR2 ANQGSEA. DNA of the CDR3: TGCAGCGTTGACGGAACAGATACGCAGTATTTT. Its translation is CSVDGTDTQYF.

V usage is TRBV20-1 and J usage is TRBJ1-5; D is uncertain. The V and J ends lost 2 bases and 3 bases respectively, with 5 bases between them. The CDR3 runs to 12 residues. CDR1 and CDR2 from the germline V gene are DFQATT and SNEGSKA (reference sequence). The CDR3 DNA follows: TGCAGTGCTAGAAGGCTCAATCAGCCCCAGCATTTT. This encodes CSARRLNQPQHF.

The CDR3 sequence: CASRPLDRAYYEQYF. The CDR3 DNA reads as TGTGCCAGCAGGCCCCTGGACAGGGCCTATTACGAGCAGTACTTC. This chain connects TRBV11-2 to TRBJ2-7; 8 bases align to TRBD1. V was pared by 6 bases and J by 4 bases, with 11 bases of the junction left unmatched. The CDR3 is 15 residues long. Germline CDR1 and CDR2: SGHAT and FQNNGV.

Many counts were recorded for this clonotype. The chain carries TRBV5-1 and TRBJ2-1; TRBD1 matches at 8 bases. The CDR3 totals 15 residues. The J segment lost 7 bases and the V segment lost 0 bases, leaving 6 bases of the junction unmatched. Germline lookup yields CDR1 SGHRS and CDR2 YFSETQ. CDR3 loop: CASSLGQGAVNEQFF. CDR3 nucleotides: TGCGCCAGCAGCTTGGGGCAGGGGGCAGTTAATGAGCAGTTCTTC.

This clonotype was counted a few times. This chain connects TRBV4-3 to TRBJ2-7; D ambiguous. Trimming took off 0 bases at V and 0 bases at J, with 12 bases between the two ends. The germline CDR1 and CDR2 sequences are LGHNA and YSLEER. The CDR3 is made up of 16 amino acids. CDR3 sequence reads: CASSQDARRSSYEQYF. The DNA for the CDR3 is TGCGCCAGCAGCCAAGATGCCAGGCGGTCCTCCTACGAGCAGTACTTC.

This clonotype was recorded many times. The chain joins TRBV11-2 to TRBJ1-1, with a weak D call TRBD1 (5 bases). With 5 bases removed from V and 8 bases from J, the gap between germline ends came to 15 bases. Germline CDR1 reads SGHAT; CDR2 reads FQNNGV. This CDR3 spans 13 amino acids. CDR3 amino acids: CASSLSEGLEAFF. DNA for the CDR3: TGTGCCAGCAGCCTAAGTGAGGGGCTAGAAGCTTTCTTT.

This clonotype showed up just a few times. The CDR3 DNA follows: TGTGCCAGTAGCCCCTCGCAAGGTTTCGAGCAGTACTTC. This translates into CASSPSQGFEQYF. The chain carries TRBV19 and TRBJ2-7; D remains ambiguous. Germline V CDR1 and CDR2: LNHDA, SQIVND (reference sequence). V lost 6 bases, J lost 6 bases, and 15 bases lay in between. CDR3 length: 13 residues.

This clonotype has a handful of counts. This chain links TRBV7-6 with TRBJ2-3; 8 bases are a match to TRBD1. The CDR3 consists of 16 residues. Trimming cost V 5 bases and J 2 bases; bases outside gene matches: 9. Germline CDR1 SGHVS, CDR2 FNYEAQ. The CDR3 coding sequence is TGTGCCAGCAGCCCACAGGGGGGCTCCTTCACAGATACGCAGTATTTT. Amino acids: CASSPQGGSFTDTQYF.

This clonotype appeared many times. The rearrangement links TRBV7-2 to TRBJ2-3; no clear D gene. This CDR3 region has 13 residues. In germline, CDR1 is SGHTA, CDR2 FQGNSA. The V gene lost 1 base and the J gene lost 2 bases, with 4 bases spanning the gap. CDR3 DNA sequence: TGTGCCAGCAGCTTAGACTACACAGATACGCAGTATTTT. This sequence encodes CASSLDYTDTQYF.

This clonotype has more than one count but fewer than ten. The chain combines TRBV7-8 with TRBJ2-6; the D gene is possibly TRBD1 (6 bases). Germline V gives CDR1 SGHVS, CDR2 FQNEAQ. The CDR3 length is 17 residues. V was cut by 6 bases and J by 0 bases, with 15 bases left in between. The DNA of the CDR3 is TGTGCCAGCAGTAGACCGGGACAATACTCTGGGGCCAACGTCCTGACTTTC. Translation: CASSRPGQYSGANVLTF.

In this sample, this clonotype turned up a few times. The rearrangement links TRBV19 to TRBJ1-2, with D unresolved. The V gene lost 7 bases and the J gene lost 2 bases, with 8 bases spanning the gap. The germline CDR1 and CDR2 sequences are LNHDA and SQIVND (reference sequence). This CDR3 has 12 residues. CDR3 amino acids: CASKGINYGYTF. CDR3 nucleotide sequence: TGTGCCAGTAAAGGGATCAACTATGGCTACACCTTC. The complete variable domain, with remaining parts taken from reference TRBV19 and TRBJ1-2, reads DGGITQSPKYLFRKEGQNVTLSCEQNLNHDAMYWYRQDPGQGLRLIYYSQIVNDFQKGDIAEGYSVSREKKESFPLTVTSAQKNPTAFYLCASKGINYGYTFGSGTRLTVV.

The sample holds a few counts of this clonotype. The rearrangement joins TRBV21-1 to TRBJ2-1; the table assigns TRBD1, which was not confirmed against the DNA. TRBV21-1 is a known pseudogene. The CDR3 sequence is 16 residues long. The CDR3 coding sequence is TGTGCCAGCGGGTTACCGAGCAGGGCTAATAGCAATGAGCAGTTCTTC. It specifies CASGLPSRANSNEQFF.

The chain recombines TRBV19 with TRBJ2-1, with TRBD2 matching 8 bases. This CDR3 has 17 residues. Germline V lookup: CDR1 LNHDA, CDR2 SQIVND (reference sequence). V lost 5 bases to trimming and J lost 7 bases; unmatched junction nucleotides: 16. The CDR3 loop is CASSPGGGQGDRNEQFF. The CDR3 DNA reads TGTGCCAGTAGTCCCGGGGGGGGCCAGGGTGACCGGAATGAGCAGTTCTTC.

This clonotype was counted ten times or more. The chain combines TRBV3-1 with TRBJ2-3; tentative D call: TRBD2 (6 bases). V gave up 4 bases and J gave up 2 bases, with 10 bases separating them. Germline CDR1 is LGHDT and CDR2 is YNNKEL (reference sequence). This CDR3 is 14 amino acids long. DNA of the CDR3: TGTGCCAGCAGCCCGGACTACTACACAGATACGCAGTATTTT. This gives the protein CASSPDYYTDTQYF.

The sample holds many counts of this clonotype. This chain connects TRBV7-9 to TRBJ2-1; TRBD2 matches 13 bases. The CDR3 runs to 15 residues. The germline gives CDR1 SEHNR, CDR2 FQNEAQ (reference sequence). V lost 5 bases, J lost 5 bases, and 3 bases stayed unmatched. DNA for the CDR3: TGTGCCAGCAGCCCCGGGACTAGCGGGGACAATGAGCAGTTCTTC. Protein sequence: CASSPGTSGDNEQFF.